Each of the 32 T cell receptor beta chains below was sequenced from the same sample in a study of cytomegalovirus exposure and HLA in healthy donors. PCR amplification relied on 60 Vbeta primers (plus 13 Jbeta primers). The protocol was immunoSEQ multiplex PCR, while the TCRdb copy is restricted to in-frame clones and leaves out a portion. This table has under 200,000 clones, about 84% appearing once. Sample: PBMCs. These receptors originate from a man aged 45 to 65 in good health and CMV-seropositive.

This clone was detected a few times. V and J are TRBV9 and TRBJ2-1; TRBD1 is a possible D gene (6 bases). The germline CDR1 and CDR2 sequences are SGDLS and YYNGEE. Between the trimmed V and J ends, which lost 0 bases and 4 bases, there was a span of 11 bases. CDR3 length: 15 amino acids. The CDR3 bases are TGTGCCAGCAGCGTAGACAGGGAATCTTACAATGAGCAGTTCTTC. The encoded protein is CASSVDRESYNEQFF. Combining the CDR3 with reference TRBV9 and TRBJ2-1 gives the whole variable domain DSGVTQTPKHLITATGQRVTLRCSPRSGDLSVYWYQQSLDQGLQFLIQYYNGEERAKGNILERFSAQQFPDLHSELNLSSLELGDSALYFCASSVDRESYNEQFFGPGTRLTVL.

This rearrangement joins TRBV9 to TRBJ1-3; 7 nucleotides align to TRBD1. Germline lookup yields CDR1 SGDLS and CDR2 YYNGEE. The V and J ends lost 0 bases and 0 bases, in that order; junction bases with no gene match: 3. The CDR3 has 16 residues. CDR3 region: CASSVAAGGSGNTIYF. The DNA of the CDR3 is TGTGCCAGCAGCGTAGCGGCAGGGGGCTCTGGAAACACCATATATTTT. Together with reference TRBV9 and TRBJ1-3, the CDR3 gives the full variable domain: DSGVTQTPKHLITATGQRVTLRCSPRSGDLSVYWYQQSLDQGLQFLIQYYNGEERAKGNILERFSAQQFPDLHSELNLSSLELGDSALYFCASSVAAGGSGNTIYFGEGSWLTVV.

CDR3 region: CASSRSGHNEQFF. Here the CDR3 DNA reads TGTGCCAGCAGCCGGAGCGGGCACAATGAGCAGTTCTTC. V and J are TRBV11-3 and TRBJ2-1, with a tentative D call TRBD2 (6 bases). The CDR3 totals 13 residues. Germline V gene data show CDR1 as SGHNT and CDR2 as YENEEA. V was pared by 5 bases and J by 5 bases, with 10 bases between.

The chain carries TRBV7-9 and TRBJ1-2; unclear D gene. Germline assignment: CDR1 SEHNR and CDR2 FQNEAQ (reference sequence). Deletions cut 7 bases from V and 6 bases from J, with 15 bases between. There are 13 residues in the CDR3. The CDR3 loop reads CASTPSGVNGYTF. As DNA, the CDR3 is TGTGCCAGCACCCCCTCGGGAGTGAATGGCTACACCTTC.

V is TRBV9 and J is TRBJ2-7; 8 positions match TRBD1. CDR1 and CDR2 (germline): SGDLS, YYNGEE. The CDR3 covers 14 residues. V was clipped by 4 bases and J by 2 bases; unmatched bases: 5. The CDR3 reads CASSMTGDTYEQYF. The CDR3 DNA sequence: TGTGCCAGCAGCATGACAGGGGACACCTACGAGCAGTACTTC.

The CDR3 here is CASSVVPGNTGELFF. Written as DNA, the CDR3 is TGTGCCAGCAGCGTAGTACCGGGGAACACCGGGGAGCTGTTTTTT. The V call is TRBV9, the J call TRBJ2-2, with no clear D. The ends were cut back, 0 bases at V and 1 base at J, with 7 bases in the middle. This CDR3 comprises 15 residues. Germline-derived CDR1 and CDR2 are SGDLS and YYNGEE.

This chain connects TRBV6-5 to TRBJ1-5; D possibly corresponds to TRBD1 (5 bases). CDR1 is MNHEY, CDR2 SVGAGI, per germline. The germline V and J ends were trimmed by 6 bases and 7 bases, with 13 bases remaining between them. The CDR3 totals 13 residues. The CDR3 DNA sequence: TGTGCCAGCAGCACCGGGGAGGGGCAGCCCCAGCATTTT. Translated, it gives CASSTGEGQPQHF.

V and J are TRBV9 and TRBJ2-6, with unresolved D. Germline-derived CDR1 and CDR2 are SGDLS and YYNGEE. V shed 3 bases and J shed 4 bases, with 11 bases lying between them. The CDR3 has 15 residues. The DNA for the CDR3 is TGTGCCAGCAGCGCCTCGCTGAGGGGGGCCAACGTCCTGACTTTC. This encodes CASSASLRGANVLTF.

The rearrangement uses TRBV7-3 and TRBJ2-5, with a weak D call TRBD2 (5 bases). There are 13 residues in the CDR3. The V end was cut by 3 bases, the J end by 4 bases, with 9 bases between. Germline loops: CDR1 SGHTA, CDR2 FQGTGA. For the CDR3, the DNA is TGTGCCAGCAGCTTCAACGAGGGAGAGACCCAGTACTTC. Protein sequence: CASSFNEGETQYF.

V is TRBV28 and J is TRBJ1-3, with D possibly being TRBD1 (5 bases). Germline CDR1 MDHEN, CDR2 SYDVKM. The CDR3 has 12 residues. Trimming left V 5 bases short and J 9 bases short, with 11 bases between. The CDR3 sequence is CASSGGSRTIYF. In DNA form, the CDR3 reads TGTGCCAGCAGTGGGGGGAGCCGCACCATATATTTT.

The chain carries TRBV10-3 and TRBJ2-5; 7 nucleotides line up with TRBD1. CDR3 length: 14 residues. CDR1 and CDR2 from the germline V gene are ENHRY and SYGVKD. Trimming removed 9 bases from V and 6 bases from J; junction bases left unmatched: 13. Here the CDR3 DNA reads TGTGCCATTAATGAGGAAGGGGGCGGAAAGACCCAGTACTTC. Its translation: CAINEEGGGKTQYF.

This chain links TRBV7-8 with TRBJ1-5; D remains ambiguous. Germline assignment: CDR1 SGHVS and CDR2 FQNEAQ. The germline V and J ends were trimmed by 8 bases and 0 bases, with 8 bases remaining between them. The CDR3 consists of 13 residues. The CDR3 bases are TGTGCCAGCGGCCAGTATAGCAATCAGCCCCAGCATTTT. It codes for CASGQYSNQPQHF.

The chain links TRBV5-4 to TRBJ1-1; TRBD1 matches at 9 bases. CDR1 SGHNT and CDR2 YYREEE come from the germline V gene (reference sequence). The CDR3 runs to 12 residues. V dropped 4 bases and J dropped 6; count of bases not matched to a gene: 1. The CDR3 loop is CASSTGGPEAFF. CDR3 sequence (DNA): TGTGCCAGCAGCACAGGGGGCCCTGAAGCTTTCTTT.

This chain links TRBV5-5 with TRBJ2-3, with TRBD1 matching 8 bases. There are 15 residues in the CDR3. Per the germline V gene, CDR1 is SGHKS and CDR2 is YYEKEE (reference sequence). V trimming: 0 bases; J trimming: 6 bases; junction bases outside the gene matches: 6. CDR3: CASSLETGVTDTQYF. CDR3 bases: TGTGCCAGCAGCTTGGAGACAGGGGTGACGGATACGCAGTATTTT.

The chain has TRBV7-9 and TRBJ2-5; possible D gene TRBD2, 7 bases. The CDR3 is 16 amino acids. Germline V gene lookup returns CDR1 SEHNR and CDR2 FQNEAQ (reference sequence). The V end was cut by 5 bases, the J end by 5 bases, with 21 bases between. Here the CDR3 DNA reads TGTGCCAGCAGCGACCGGGGGGCTAGGGTTACGGAGACCCAGTACTTC. Translated, it gives CASSDRGARVTETQYF.

The J gene is TRBJ2-5, the V gene TRBV18; a weak D match, TRBD1 (5 bases). This CDR3 has 16 residues. V lost 0 bases, J lost 4 bases, and 15 bases lay in between. The germline CDR1 and CDR2 sequences are KGHSH and LQKENI. The CDR3 reads CASSPPRQGMGETQYF. The CDR3 nucleotides read TGTGCCAGCTCACCACCGCGGCAGGGAATGGGAGAGACCCAGTACTTC.

The genes are TRBV5-1 and TRBJ2-5; D possibly corresponds to TRBD2 (6 bases). This CDR3 region has 13 residues. The germline gives CDR1 SGHRS, CDR2 YFSETQ. The V end was cut by 1 base, the J end by 5 bases, with 9 bases between. The CDR3 protein is CASSLTGGETQYF. CDR3 DNA sequence: TGCGCCAGCAGCTTGACTGGAGGGGAGACCCAGTACTTC.

This clone appeared a few times. The gene calls are TRBV30 and TRBJ1-1, with D uncertain. CDR3 length: 16 residues. The germline gives CDR1 GTSNPN, CDR2 SVGIG (reference sequence). V was shortened by 3 bases and J by 0 bases, with 17 bases between the two germline ends. The CDR3: CAWRRGPTIMNTEAFF. CDR3 bases: TGTGCCTGGAGGAGAGGACCGACTATAATGAACACTGAAGCTTTCTTT.

The chain couples TRBV28 to TRBJ1-3, with D perhaps matching TRBD1 (6 bases). The ends were cut back, 7 bases at V and 2 bases at J, with 18 bases in the middle. CDR3 length: 16 residues. Germline assignment: CDR1 MDHEN and CDR2 SYDVKM. CDR3 DNA sequence: TGTGCCAGCATCTTTGGGGATAACAGGGCTGGAAACACCATATATTTT. This gives the protein CASIFGDNRAGNTIYF. The full variable domain, completed using reference TRBV28 and TRBJ1-3, is DVKVTQSSRYLVKRTGEKVFLECVQDMDHENMFWYRQDPGLGLRLIYFSYDVKMKEKGDIPEGYSVSREKKERFSLILESASTNQTSMYLCASIFGDNRAGNTIYFGEGSWLTVV.

The chain carries TRBV5-1 and TRBJ2-2; possible D gene TRBD2, 7 bases. Looked up from germline, CDR1 is SGHRS and CDR2 is YFSETQ. CDR3 length: 15 residues. The germline V and J ends were trimmed by 6 bases and 0 bases, with 12 bases remaining between them. The CDR3 DNA follows: TGCGCCAGCAAGGGGGGGACACCGAACACCGGGGAGCTGTTTTTT. This codes for CASKGGTPNTGELFF.

This clone came up once. The V and J genes are TRBV6-5 and TRBJ2-7, with 9 positions matching TRBD2. This CDR3 is 15 amino acids long. The J segment lost 5 bases and the V segment lost 6 bases, leaving 11 bases of the junction unmatched. Per germline, CDR1 MNHEY and CDR2 SVGAGI. CDR3: CASSPEIAGAHEQYF. In nucleotides, the CDR3 is TGTGCCAGCAGCCCCGAGATAGCGGGAGCCCACGAGCAGTACTTC.

V and J are TRBV18 and TRBJ2-7; 7 positions match TRBD2. This CDR3 is built from 15 residues. J was trimmed by 3 bases and V by 0 bases; bases with no gene match: 5. Germline loops: CDR1 KGHSH, CDR2 LQKENI. This CDR3 is CASSPPAGSGYEQYF. The CDR3 DNA reads TGTGCCAGCTCACCACCAGCGGGATCGGGCTACGAGCAGTACTTC.

This clone came up once. The CDR3 protein is CASAPRGNTEAFF. The DNA of the CDR3 is TGTGCCAGCGCTCCACGAGGGAACACTGAAGCTTTCTTT. This chain links TRBV11-2 with TRBJ1-1; no reliable D call. The CDR3 consists of 13 residues. Trimming took off 8 bases at V and 1 base at J, with 11 bases between the two ends. Germline V gene data show CDR1 as SGHAT and CDR2 as FQNNGV.

The rearrangement links TRBV27 to TRBJ2-1, with 15 bases matching TRBD2. The CDR3 has 16 amino acids. V trimming: 5 bases; J trimming: 10 bases; junction bases outside the gene matches: 9. CDR1 MNHEY and CDR2 SMNVEV come from the germline V gene (reference sequence). DNA of the CDR3: TGTGCCAGCAGTCACGGACTAGCGGGAGGGTATCGAGAGCAGTTCTTC. It yields the protein CASSHGLAGGYREQFF.

The V gene is TRBV29-1, the J gene TRBJ1-5, with D unclear. This CDR3 contains 14 residues. Germline-derived CDR1 and CDR2 are SQVTM and ANQGSEA. V was clipped by 4 bases and J by 3 bases, with 13 bases between them. CDR3 amino acids: CSVAGGQPNQPQHF. The CDR3 DNA reads TGCAGCGTTGCGGGAGGGCAACCCAATCAGCCCCAGCATTTT.

The chain employs TRBV5-1 and TRBJ2-3; 9 nucleotides agree with TRBD2. The V segment lost 2 bases and the J segment 3 bases; nucleotides outside the gene matches: 4. Germline CDR1 SGHRS, CDR2 YFSETQ. CDR3 length: 15 residues. The CDR3 loop reads CASSLETSGTDTQYF. Written as DNA, the CDR3 is TGCGCCAGCAGCTTAGAAACTAGCGGGACAGATACGCAGTATTTT.

This rearrangement joins TRBV27 to TRBJ2-2; D is unresolved. Per the germline V gene, CDR1 is MNHEY and CDR2 is SMNVEV (reference sequence). The CDR3 extends over 12 amino acids. V was pared by 4 bases and J by 7 bases, with 7 bases between. The CDR3 DNA is TGTGCCAGCAGTTCTAGAATCGGGGAGCTGTTTTTT. Residues: CASSSRIGELFF.

The genes are TRBV5-1 and TRBJ1-5; D not resolved. Trimming stripped 1 base from V and 2 bases from J, with 10 bases between. Germline V gene data show CDR1 as SGHRS and CDR2 as YFSETQ. The CDR3 extends over 15 amino acids. This chain's CDR3 is CASSLKGGGNQPQHF. The CDR3, as DNA: TGCGCCAGCAGCTTGAAGGGAGGAGGCAATCAGCCCCAGCATTTT.

The rearrangement joins TRBV7-9 to TRBJ2-7, with 12 bases aligning to TRBD2. The trim removed 5 bases at V and 1 base at J, leaving 3 bases unmatched. The CDR3 contains 15 residues. Germline CDR1 SEHNR, CDR2 FQNEAQ (reference sequence). The CDR3 reads CASSQTSGGSYEQYF. In nucleotides, the CDR3 is TGTGCCAGCAGCCAGACTAGCGGGGGATCCTACGAGCAGTACTTC.

This clone is a singleton in its sample. The chain links TRBV5-4 to TRBJ1-4; possible D gene TRBD1, 6 bases. The V end lost 0 bases, the J end lost 8 bases, and 8 bases lay between the germline ends. The CDR3 consists of 13 residues. Looked up from germline, CDR1 is SGHNT and CDR2 is YYREEE (reference sequence). CDR3 DNA sequence: TGTGCCAGCAGCTTGGCAGGGGTCGAAAAACTGTTTTTT. This encodes CASSLAGVEKLFF.

The rearrangement uses TRBV6-5 and TRBJ2-1; the match to TRBD1 covers 9 bases. This CDR3 is built from 14 residues. After removal of 6 bases from V and 8 bases from J, the junction contained 8 bases not matched to a gene. Germline CDR1 is MNHEY and CDR2 is SVGAGI. In nucleotides, the CDR3 is TGTGCCAGCAGGATACAGGGGGCTGTCCATGAGCAGTTCTTC. Translated: CASRIQGAVHEQFF.

The chain joins TRBV28 to TRBJ2-3, with D perhaps TRBD1 (5 bases). This CDR3 has 16 amino acids. The ends were cut back, 5 bases at V and 3 bases at J, with 18 bases in the middle. Germline loops: CDR1 MDHEN, CDR2 SYDVKM. The CDR3 spells CASSPHPQGRTDTQYF. CDR3 DNA sequence: TGTGCCAGCAGTCCGCACCCCCAGGGTCGAACAGATACGCAGTATTTT.